What follows is one TCR beta chain and its context. Its binding antigen is unknown. No base qualities exist here, and no much larger clone lies one base off it. The sample originates from a study of memory CD4+ T cells and cytomegalovirus serostatus (dated by TCRdb to between 2018 and 2021). A note on the overall study: The roughly 35 healthy Belgian adults in the cohort included 9 who were CMV seropositive and roughly 25 who were CMV seronegative. To replicate a published TCR-based CMV serostatus classifier, the researchers sequenced the CD4+ memory TCRbeta repertoires of a Belgian cohort whose cytomegalovirus serostatus was known.

Single viable CD3+CD4+CD8-CD45RO+ cells were sorted as memory CD4+ T cells on a FACSAria II. CMV serostatus was determined using a Roche Elecsys assay that detects serum IgG against CMV pp150, pp28, p38 and p52. After the samples were thawed, total CD4+ T cells were enriched through positive selection using CD4 magnetic microbeads. The samples came from a different study that was designed specifically to examine the CD4+ T cell memory repertoire. Peripheral blood mononuclear cells were isolated and cryopreserved according to standard operating procedures, and serum was stored at -80 degrees C. Staining used CD3-PerCP (BW264/56), CD4-APC (RPA-T4), CD45RO-PE (UCHT1) and CD8-Pacific Orange (3B5) antibodies, with Sytox blue excluding non-viable cells. The Quick-DNA Microprep Kit was used to extract genomic DNA from the sorted cells. TCRbeta DNA was amplified with the immunoSEQ hsTCRbeta kit following the manufacturer's protocol. TCRbeta libraries were sequenced on an Illumina MiSeq instrument. The authors' analysis ran thus. Once out-of-frame sequences had been removed, millions of distinct TCRbeta sequences were left, which works out to an average of roughly 72,000 per individual. Two values were used to score each individual: the count of fewer than 200 previously reported CMV-associated TCRbeta sequences and the total count of productive distinct TCRbeta sequences. A beta-binomial model was reimplemented in Python, and scikit-learn random forests with default parameters were trained on data from the US cohort. Classifier performance on the Belgian cohort was summarized as median AUC with percentile confidence intervals over 10,000 bootstrap iterations. Sourced from immuneACCESS, this table was stored by TCRdb with only in-frame sequences that have V and J called. A share of the clones is absent; for the studies checked, an unresolved V gene accounts for under half, and the remainder has no known explanation. V and J calls and clone size follow that table, whereas D and trimming were derived from the DNA. The sample data list some 41,000 clones, and over 60% of these were observed just once. The ten largest clonotypes hold 6.4% of the sample.

The CDR3, from cysteine to phenylalanine, totals 15 residues. Only the CDR3 DNA stays, 45 bases, in frame from base 1. The trim is 5 bases for V and 0 bases for J, with a gap of 13 bases between the germline ends. Looking up the germline V gene (reference sequence) yields CDR1 PRHDT and CDR2 FYEKMQ. Results the study describes overall, beyond this receptor: On the Belgian cohort, the classifier built on the original framework reached a median bootstrapped AUC of 0.95, with a 95% CI of 0.76-1.00. Only CD4+CD45RO+ memory cells were sequenced, in contrast to the original study, in which naive and memory CD4+ and CD8+ populations were covered. Among the 150 to 200 previously reported CMV-associated TCRbeta sequences, 65 to 85 showed up in the CD4+ memory repertoires, with each one found in between one and five individuals. For CMV serostatus prediction, a median bootstrapped AUC of 0.95 was reached with the original framework, and a median bootstrapped AUC of about 0.9 was reached with a US-trained random forest. The results were read as suggesting that the CMV-associated TCR signature is, for the most part, present in the CD4+ memory repertoire.

This TCR came from an adult in good health and CMV-seronegative. The chain is encoded by TRBV13 joined to TRBJ2-5; TRBD1 might be the D gene, on 7 matching bases. Sequencing input: memory CD4+ T cells from blood. Here is the DNA: TGTGCCAGCAGCCGCGCAGGGGGGAACCAAGAGACCCAGTACTTC. This codes for CASSRAGGNQETQYF.